The clone carrying this T cell receptor (beta chain) is a singleton in its sample. Method: immunoSEQ multiplex PCR; TCRdb's copy keeps in-frame clones and lacks some. The sample yields under 1,100,000 clones, about 76% seen once. The sample is drawn from a study of shared clonotypes between healthy human individuals. Within Nashville, Tennessee resided all donors, each a Caucasian adult. Germline CDR1 and CDR2: SGHDT and YYEEEE. This CDR3 has 14 residues. Trimming cost V 4 bases and J 0 bases, with 11 bases left between them. This TCR was sampled from a man aged 18 to 29 in good health. The material sequenced was memory CD4+ T cells sorted from blood. Documented subset: CD45RA-negative fraction. The chain recombines TRBV5-6 with TRBJ2-7; D might be TRBD1 (6 bases). CDR3 sequence: CASSIDRSSYEQYF. The DNA of the CDR3 is TGTGCCAGCAGCATTGACAGGAGCTCCTACGAGCAGTACTTC.